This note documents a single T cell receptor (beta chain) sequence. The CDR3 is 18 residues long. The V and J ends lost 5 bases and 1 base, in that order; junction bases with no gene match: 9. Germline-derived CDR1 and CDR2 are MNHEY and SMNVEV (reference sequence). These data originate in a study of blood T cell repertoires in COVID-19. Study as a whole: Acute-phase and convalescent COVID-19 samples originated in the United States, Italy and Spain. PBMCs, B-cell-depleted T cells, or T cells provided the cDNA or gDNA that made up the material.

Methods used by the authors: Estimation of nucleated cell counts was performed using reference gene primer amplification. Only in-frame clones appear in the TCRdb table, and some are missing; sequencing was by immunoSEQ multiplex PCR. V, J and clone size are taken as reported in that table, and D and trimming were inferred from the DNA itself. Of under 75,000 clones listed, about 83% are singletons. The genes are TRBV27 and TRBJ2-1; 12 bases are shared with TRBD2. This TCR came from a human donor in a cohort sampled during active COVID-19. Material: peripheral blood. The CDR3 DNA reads TGTGCCAGCAGTCGGGAAGGACTAGCGGGATTATCCTACAATGAGCAGTTCTTC. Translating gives CASSREGLAGLSYNEQFF.